This T cell receptor beta chain was recovered during a study of cytomegalovirus exposure and HLA in healthy donors (dated by TCRdb to the late 2010s). General notes on the study: An earlier analysis of approximately 600 of the donors reported 250 to 300 Gb of sequence data and 100 million to 140 million unique TCR beta sequences from some 180 million T cells. About 310 gigabases of sequencing data and some 85 million unique TCR sequences were included in an early release covering 550 to 650 HLA-typed donors. Of the 300 to 500 genotyped donors, 75% to 85% were placed in the genetic ancestry cluster associated with self-reported Caucasian donors. The study was designed to test whether signatures of past pathogen exposure could be identified by cataloging public T cell receptors. The study profiled the T cell repertoires of about 640 subjects by immunosequencing and related them to cytomegalovirus serostatus. In addition to the first cohort of around 670 subjects, a separate validation cohort of approximately 110 different subjects was used. The study combined high-throughput TCR immunosequencing, statistical association of individual TCRs with disease status, and machine learning to predict cytomegalovirus infection status. In a later analysis, previously published TCR beta repertoires from 670 or so donors were re-analyzed and high-resolution HLA genotyping was added so that TCR occurrence patterns could be studied. Rather than drawing on any new phenotypic data, the later analysis identified candidate immune exposures from TCR beta sequences and the way those sequences occurred across donors. In an earlier analysis of more than 550 of the donors, high-throughput TCR beta sequencing was used to judge whether each TCR beta V gene segment behaved as functional or pseudogenic. Alongside the repertoire data, information on donor age, sex, ethnicity and CMV serostatus was compiled. Genome-wide SNP genotypes for about 60% of the 666 donors were used in a later genetic analysis, which treated that subset as a discovery cohort. All discovery cohort repertoires had been generated using a single sequencing platform. Class I and class II HLA loci were covered by the typing at four-digit resolution. The number of donors typed differed by locus, with roughly 629-640 for A, B, C, DRB1 and DQB1, around 500 for DQA1, 600 to 610 for DPA1, and 450 to 480 for DPB1. Roughly 5 DR-DQ haplotypes were handled as single units for association and clustering, since linkage in the cohort was strong. Among about 400 genotyped donors of the cohort, an average of roughly 230,000 unique TCR beta nucleotide sequences was sequenced per donor, of which about 20% were non-productive. The paper's findings and limits, for the study overall: While some public TCRs were present in many individuals, most TCR sequences turned up only very rarely across donors. It was suggested by the authors that the approach could potentially be generalized to other disease states and immunological phenotypes. Roughly uniform sequencing depth across donors was assumed in presence/absence analyses, although this assumption may not hold. A later analysis found that most CMV-associated TCR beta chains appeared HLA-restricted, with HLA associations seemingly driven largely by CMV exposure. In a later genetic analysis, a missense DCLRE1C variant was associated with V-gene and J-gene trimming of TCR beta chains, and the association was replicated in an independent cohort. Some IMGT-functional V segments, including TRBV6-2 and TRBV6-3, could not be told apart with the 87-base-pair reads, so those segments were excluded. In this cohort, only TCR beta chains were sequenced, and detectable features were limited by the absence of alpha or paired-chain data. When HLA alleles, especially DR and DQ, strongly co-occurred, TCR associations were difficult to assign to individual alleles. Linkage disequilibrium might explain the correlated functional status among segregating V segments, but an unknown experimental factor could not be ruled out. In vitro tests confirmed that a few of the cytomegalovirus-associated TCR beta chains recognize cytomegalovirus antigens. A further reported finding was that TCR beta sequences accurately predicted the HLA-A and HLA-B alleles for most subjects in the first cohort. Cytomegalovirus status was reported to be diagnosed by the classifier with high specificity and sensitivity in both the original and validation cohorts. Immune exposure information for the cohort was limited to CMV serostatus. In a later analysis, HLA-associated TCR beta chains were found to be more clonally expanded and to have lower generation probabilities than equally common non-associated chains. In an earlier analysis of some 500 of the donors, most TCR beta V segments were observed in productive rearrangements about 87% or about 30% of the time, broadly matching IMGT annotations. In a later genetic analysis, fewer N-insertions in productive TCRs were reported among donors in an Asian-associated ancestry cluster than the 666-donor mean. A later analysis associated roughly 17,000 TCR beta sequences with specific HLA alleles at a false discovery rate of 0.05. HLA typing was unavailable for some donors at each locus, so association tests used only the typed subset. A cluster of highly shared sequence variants was judged likely to be a technical artifact of the sequencing pipeline. In the study, around 160 TCR beta chains were listed as associated with cytomegalovirus. In a later analysis, several top co-occurrence clusters were reported to appear linked to parvovirus B19, influenza, CMV and Epstein-Barr virus. Because counts were too low, about 15 rarely observed V segments, including chromosome 9 orphons, were left out of the earlier analysis of a few hundred of the donors. According to a later analysis, TCR association rates differed among HLA loci, with DRB1 alleles showing the most associated TCRs and HLA-C alleles showing the fewest.

About this clone itself: Which antigen it targets is not known. Per-base quality was not reported, and no clone a single base away is much larger than it.

In total, fewer than 750 healthy bone marrow donors made up the cohort. All cohort members were sampled while nominally healthy, although unrecorded immune exposures were likely present. The donor was CMV seropositive and belonged to the group of more than 250 seropositive cohort members. A peripheral blood sample was collected from each donor, and TCR beta sequencing was performed on peripheral blood mononuclear cells. Genomic DNA extraction from the blood cell samples was performed with the Qiagen DNeasy Blood Extraction Kit. From cysteine to phenylalanine, the CDR3 is 12 amino acids long. The CDR3 DNA has 36 bases and is translated from base 1. Reading the germline V gene gives CDR1 ENHRY and CDR2 SYGVKD. Deletion took 9 bases off V and 0 bases off J, with a span of 9 bases between the germline ends. The library was produced with the immunoSEQ multiplex PCR assay. For the multiplex PCR, a mixture combining 60 forward primers for TCR Vbeta segments and 13 reverse primers for TCR Jbeta segments was used. The CDR3 region of rearranged TCR beta genes was amplified from genomic DNA by a multiplex PCR assay. The Illumina HiSeq System was used to sequence the amplified TCR beta libraries as 87-base-pair reads. On the study's bioinformatics: In a later analysis, around 80 million unique TCR beta chains were counted across the approximately 640 repertoires, and approximately 11 million of these chains were shared by at least two donors. To remove PCR and sequencing errors, raw reads were error-corrected and collapsed into unique sequences using a nearest-neighbor algorithm that merged closely related sequences. Alignment of CDR3 sequences to IMGT reference sequences was used to assign V, D and J gene segments. For a sequence to be retained, a match of at least six nucleotides was required to both a V gene segment and a J gene segment. Rearrangements were classified as productive when the CDR3 lacked stop codons and remained in frame with V and J, and all other rearrangements were classified as non-productive. Following IMGT convention, CDR3 was defined as the stretch from the second conserved V-encoded cysteine to the conserved J-encoded phenylalanine. The earlier analysis of about 530 of the donors excluded any sequence lacking an unambiguous match to a single V gene segment. In an earlier analysis of several hundred of the donors, V segments were called functional above 56.7% productive rearrangements and were called segregating when the between-donor standard deviation exceeded 5%. A statistical classification framework was built to diagnose cytomegalovirus status from the catalog of TCR beta chain sequences. In a later analysis, V and J genes were assigned by comparing TCR nucleotide sequences against IMGT/GENE-DB human TR gene sequences. Using the TCRdist pipeline, a later analysis assigned CDR3 sequences along with most-parsimonious VDJ recombination scenarios. In a later analysis, each TCR beta chain was defined by its CDR3 amino acid sequence together with its V-gene family, and reads without a unique V-gene family were excluded. To address suspected cross-contamination and a sequencing artifact, a later analysis removed roughly 580 highly shared, low-generation-probability nucleotide sequences. In a later analysis, a clonal expansion index for each public chain was calculated from normalized within-repertoire ranks of inferred template counts. A later analysis computed generation probabilities with a VDJ recombination model fitted to out-of-frame rearrangements, and checked the results against IGoR. Hypergeometric tests were used in a later analysis to score TCR-TCR, TCR-HLA and TCR-CMV co-occurrence, with a repertoire-size bias correction applied to the TCR pairs. A later analysis estimated false discovery rates by permuting HLA or CMV assignments 20 times. In a later analysis, co-occurring TCRs were grouped with DBSCAN, and TCRdist sequence similarity was added when clustering was performed within HLA-allele-positive subsets. Co-occurrence clustering excluded repertoires with fewer than 30,000 or more than 120,000 public chains, plus five with anomalous nucleotide sharing. TCRdb provides this immuneACCESS table in a form limited to in-frame rearrangements. Some clones are lacking; in checked studies, under half of them reflect an unresolved V gene, and why the rest are absent is not known. For V, J and clone size, that table is used; D and trimming come from the DNA. The sample table contains tens of thousands of clones; only one count was recorded for approximately 70% of them. The biggest ten clones account for roughly 10% of the sample.

The material sequenced was PBMCs. The sequence was obtained from a woman aged 45-65 years in good health and CMV-seropositive. This receptor chain uses TRBV10-3 and TRBJ2-7; the D gene is perhaps TRBD2, from 5 matching bases. The CDR3 is CAISRDSYEQYF. The DNA reads TGTGCCATTTCTCGGGACTCCTACGAGCAGTACTTC.